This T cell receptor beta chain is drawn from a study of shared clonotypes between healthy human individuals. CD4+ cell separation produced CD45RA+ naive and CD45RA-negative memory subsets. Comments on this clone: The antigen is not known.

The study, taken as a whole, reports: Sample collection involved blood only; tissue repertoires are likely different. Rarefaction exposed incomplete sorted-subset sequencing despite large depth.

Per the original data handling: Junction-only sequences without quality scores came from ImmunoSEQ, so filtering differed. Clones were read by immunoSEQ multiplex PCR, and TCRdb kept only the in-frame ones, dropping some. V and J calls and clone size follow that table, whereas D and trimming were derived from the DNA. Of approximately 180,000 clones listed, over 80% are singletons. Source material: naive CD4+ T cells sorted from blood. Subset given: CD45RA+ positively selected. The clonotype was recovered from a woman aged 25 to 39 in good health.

DNA for the CDR3: TGCGCCAGCAGCTTGGGGCGGTCAATGAAAGGGTACGGAAACACCATATATTTT. Amino acid sequence: CASSLGRSMKGYGNTIYF. The chain links TRBV5-1 to TRBJ1-3; D remains unclear. This CDR3 has 18 residues. V was shortened by 0 bases and J by 4 bases, with 20 bases between the two germline ends. Germline CDR1 reads SGHRS; CDR2 reads YFSETQ.